The 24 T cell receptor beta chains below were found in one sample sequenced in a study of cytomegalovirus exposure and HLA in healthy donors (dated by TCRdb to about 2017). Library preparation was by the immunoSEQ multiplex PCR assay. The multiplex PCR relied on a mix of 60 forward primers for TCR Vbeta segments and 13 reverse primers for TCR Jbeta segments. Drawn from immuneACCESS, this table holds only the in-frame rearrangements with V and J called that TCRdb kept. Clones are partly lost; checked studies trace under half to an unresolved V gene and leave the rest unexplained. Across this sample there are more than 85,000 clones, with around 60% seen only once. The top ten hold approximately 4.3% of the sample. Sequencing was done on a sample of PBMCs. All receptors derive from a human donor in good health.

The chain employs TRBV11-2 and TRBJ1-2; D is possibly TRBD1 (5 bases). The germline V gene encodes CDR1 SGHAT and CDR2 FQNNGV. The CDR3 totals 12 residues. V was clipped by 3 bases and J by 8 bases, with 10 bases between them. The DNA for the CDR3 is TGTGCCAGCAGCTTGGAAGGGGTCGGCTACACCTTC. Translation gives CASSLEGVGYTF.

This sequence joins TRBV4-2 and TRBJ2-7; 16 nucleotides match TRBD2. Germline V gene lookup returns CDR1 LGHNA and CDR2 YNFKEQ. The junction had 6 bases not matched to a gene; V was cut back by 5 bases and J by 2 bases. The length of the CDR3 is 17 residues. CDR3 residues: CASSGTGTSGRAYEQYF. As DNA, the CDR3 is TGTGCCAGCAGCGGAACCGGGACTAGCGGGAGGGCCTACGAGCAGTACTTC.

The genes are TRBV5-1 and TRBJ2-5; the match to TRBD1 covers 9 bases. Germline CDR1 and CDR2: SGHRS and YFSETQ. After removal of 4 bases from V and 5 bases from J, the junction contained 12 bases not matched to a gene. This CDR3 is 16 amino acids long. DNA of the CDR3: TGCGCCAGCAGCGCCCAAACAGGGGGCGCATTGGAGACCCAGTACTTC. Residues: CASSAQTGGALETQYF.

The CDR3 sequence is CASSMLAGDSNEQFF. CDR3 bases: TGTGCCAGCAGCATGCTAGCGGGAGACAGCAATGAGCAGTTCTTC. V usage is TRBV5-6 and J usage is TRBJ2-1; 10 positions agree with TRBD2. Germline loops: CDR1 SGHDT, CDR2 YYEEEE. This CDR3 region has 15 residues. Trimming took 4 bases from V and 6 from J; bases not matched to a gene: 7.

V gene TRBV19 combines with J gene TRBJ2-3, with 7 positions matching TRBD1. The V gene end was trimmed by 5 bases and the J gene end by 2 bases; junction bases not matched to a gene: 4. The CDR3 is 14 residues long. Germline V gives CDR1 LNHDA, CDR2 SQIVND (reference sequence). CDR3 nucleotides: TGTGCCAGTAGTGTGGGACAGACCACAGATACGCAGTATTTT. Translation gives CASSVGQTTDTQYF.

The sample holds one count of this clone. The chain couples TRBV6-5 to TRBJ1-6; possibly TRBD1 for D (5 bases). Germline V CDR1 and CDR2: MNHEY, SVGAGI. This CDR3 region has 14 residues. Trimming took 4 bases from V and 7 from J, leaving 11 bases between them. The CDR3, as DNA: TGTGCCAGCAGTTTCCTGGGGGGAAATTCACCCCTCCACTTT. Encoded protein: CASSFLGGNSPLHF.

V is TRBV10-1 and J is TRBJ2-1; 9 positions agree with TRBD2. Germline assignment: CDR1 WNHNN and CDR2 SYGVQD (reference sequence). V shed 2 bases and J 8 bases; nucleotides not matched to a gene: 10. This CDR3 contains 16 residues. The CDR3 coding sequence is TGCGCCAGCAGTGAGGTTGTAGCGGGGGCCCCCGATGAGCAGTTCTTC. Encoded protein: CASSEVVAGAPDEQFF.

This clone was observed once. The chain carries TRBV29-1 and TRBJ2-5, with D possibly TRBD2 on 6 matching bases. The CDR3 is 12 amino acids. The germline V gene encodes CDR1 SQVTM and CDR2 ANQGSEA. Trimming removed 7 bases at V and 4 bases at J, with 13 bases between. The CDR3 DNA reads as TGCAGCGCGGGCGGGATGAGAGAGACCCAGTACTTC. Translation gives CSAGGMRETQYF.

This chain uses TRBV27 with TRBJ2-7; TRBD1 aligns across 9 bases. The germline V gene has CDR1 MNHEY and CDR2 SMNVEV (reference sequence). Trimming cost V 5 bases and J 0 bases; bases outside gene matches: 11. This CDR3 spans 17 amino acids. The CDR3 protein is CASSTFGQGLDSYEQYF. In DNA, the CDR3 is TGTGCCAGCAGTACCTTCGGACAGGGGTTAGACTCCTACGAGCAGTACTTC.

The V call is TRBV30, the J call TRBJ1-3, with D unresolved. Germline values: CDR1 GTSNPN, CDR2 SVGIG (reference sequence). V was shortened by 3 bases and J by 1 base, with 10 bases between the two germline ends. The CDR3 is made up of 14 amino acids. CDR3: CAWRKGGSGNTIYF. For the CDR3, the DNA is TGTGCCTGGAGAAAGGGAGGGTCTGGAAACACCATATATTTT.

V and J are TRBV6-1 and TRBJ2-2, with a tentative D call TRBD2 (6 bases). The germline gives CDR1 MNHNS, CDR2 SASEGT. V was trimmed by 8 bases and J by 6 bases, leaving 13 bases between them. The length of the CDR3 is 13 residues. DNA for the CDR3: TGTGCCAGCTTCTTGTGGGGGGCCGGGGAGCTGTTTTTT. This codes for CASFLWGAGELFF.

The CDR3 nucleotides are TGCGCCAGCAGCCCCGGACTAGCGGGAAATGAGCAGTTCTTC. It is translated as CASSPGLAGNEQFF. The rearrangement links TRBV5-1 to TRBJ2-1, with TRBD2 matching 12 bases. V gave up 4 bases and J gave up 7 bases; unmatched junction bases: 3. This CDR3 has 14 residues. CDR1 is SGHRS and CDR2 is YFSETQ in the germline V gene.

The V and J genes are TRBV6-1 and TRBJ2-7; possibly TRBD1 for D (6 bases). Trimming took off 3 bases at V and 0 bases at J, with 9 bases between the two ends. There are 14 residues in the CDR3. Germline V gene data show CDR1 as MNHNS and CDR2 as SASEGT. CDR3 DNA: TGTGCCAGCAGTGATTTGGGGGCCTCCTACGAGCAGTACTTC. Its translation: CASSDLGASYEQYF.

The chain carries TRBV5-6 and TRBJ1-4; TRBD1 matches at 10 bases. This CDR3 has 14 residues. Per the germline V gene, CDR1 is SGHDT and CDR2 is YYEEEE. Trimming removed 4 bases from V and 8 bases from J; junction bases left unmatched: 5. DNA for the CDR3: TGTGCCAGCAGCAAGACAGGGGGCGAGGAAAAACTGTTTTTT. It translates to CASSKTGGEEKLFF.

This chain connects TRBV27 to TRBJ2-7; D is unclear. V lost 1 base and J 10 bases, leaving 17 bases between the germline ends. The CDR3 spans 14 residues. Germline V gene sequence: CDR1 MNHEY, CDR2 SMNVEV (reference sequence). This CDR3 reads CASSLLRGVGPQYF. The CDR3 DNA reads TGTGCCAGCAGTTTATTGCGAGGAGTGGGTCCCCAGTACTTC.

This chain connects TRBV14 to TRBJ1-5, with a tentative D call TRBD1 (5 bases). With 3 bases removed from V and 9 bases from J, the gap between germline ends came to 12 bases. Germline V gene sequence: CDR1 SGHDN, CDR2 FVKESK. The CDR3 is 13 residues long. The DNA of the CDR3 is TGTGCCAGCAGCCACTCAATCGGGGGGCCCCAGCATTTT. This sequence encodes CASSHSIGGPQHF. Filled out from reference TRBV14 and TRBJ1-5, the complete variable domain reads EAGVTQFPSHSVIEKGQTVTLRCDPISGHDNLYWYRRVMGKEIKFLLHFVKESKQDESGMPNNRFLAERTGGTYSTLKVQPAELEDSGVYFCASSHSIGGPQHFGDGTRLSIL.

The gene calls are TRBV2 and TRBJ2-7; 7 nucleotides align to TRBD1. Unmatched junction bases numbered 0, after V lost 8 bases and J lost 2 bases. Per the germline V gene, CDR1 is SNHLY and CDR2 is FYNNEI. This CDR3 has 11 amino acids. CDR3 bases: TGTGCCAGCGACAGGGCCTACGAGCAGTACTTC. Its translation is CASDRAYEQYF. The full variable domain, its missing parts supplied by reference TRBV2 and TRBJ2-7, is EPEVTQTPSHQVTQMGQEVILRCVPISNHLYFYWYRQILGQKVEFLVSFYNNEISEKSEIFDDQFSVERPDGSNFTLKIRSTKLEDSAMYFCASDRAYEQYFGPGTRLTVT.

V is TRBV5-1 and J is TRBJ2-7, with a tentative D call TRBD1 (5 bases). V was clipped by 0 bases and J by 0 bases, with 7 bases between them. The CDR3 spans 14 residues. The germline CDR1 and CDR2 sequences are SGHRS and YFSETQ. In DNA, the CDR3 is TGCGCCAGCAGCTTGGCGCAGGGCTCCTACGAGCAGTACTTC. Amino acid sequence: CASSLAQGSYEQYF.

This clone has only a few counts. The CDR3 spells CASSSPTSGASTDTQYF. The CDR3, as DNA: TGTGCCAGCAGCTCCCCGACTAGCGGAGCTAGCACAGATACGCAGTATTTT. The rearrangement joins TRBV7-9 to TRBJ2-3; 9 positions agree with TRBD2. The CDR3 runs 17 residues. The germline V gene encodes CDR1 SEHNR and CDR2 FQNEAQ (reference sequence). V lost 4 bases, J lost 0 bases, and 8 bases stayed unmatched.

The genes are TRBV5-4 and TRBJ2-3; tentative D call: TRBD1 (6 bases). Trimming cost V 4 bases and J 6 bases, with 21 bases left between them. This CDR3 region has 16 residues. Germline lookup yields CDR1 SGHNT and CDR2 YYREEE (reference sequence). The CDR3 here is CASSQLGAGTWDTQYF. Here the CDR3 DNA reads TGTGCCAGCAGCCAGCTGGGGGCTGGGACGTGGGATACGCAGTATTTT.

This clone has just one count. This chain connects TRBV7-9 to TRBJ1-2; D gene uncertain. Looked up from germline, CDR1 is SEHNR and CDR2 is FQNEAQ (reference sequence). V dropped 2 bases and J dropped 4 bases, with 17 bases sitting between them. This CDR3 region has 16 residues. Written as DNA, the CDR3 is TGTGCCAGCAGCTTAAGCGGCCGGTCGGCCCTCTATGGCTACACCTTC. This sequence encodes CASSLSGRSALYGYTF.

V usage is TRBV10-2 and J usage is TRBJ1-1; TRBD1 agrees at 9 bases. Germline V CDR1 and CDR2: WSHSY, SAAADI. J lost 5 bases, V lost 9 bases, and 7 bases had no gene match. The CDR3 extends over 13 amino acids. The CDR3 coding sequence is TGCGCCAGTCGGACAGGGGTTTGGACTGAAGCTTTCTTT. It encodes CASRTGVWTEAFF.

About this clone itself: The sample contains more than one DNA sequence encoding this CDR3. The V call is TRBV6-5, the J call TRBJ1-2; D ambiguous. Germline-derived CDR1 and CDR2 are MNHEY and SVGAGI. The V end was cut by 2 bases, the J end by 2 bases, with 6 bases between. CDR3 length: 13 amino acids. CDR3 in amino acids: CASSYQSNYGYTF. The CDR3 DNA reads as TGTGCCAGCAGTTACCAATCCAACTATGGCTACACCTTC.

The rearrangement uses TRBV7-6 and TRBJ2-1; 8 bases agree with TRBD1. J was trimmed by 5 bases and V by 5 bases; bases with no gene match: 8. The CDR3 is 15 residues long. Germline CDR1 SGHVS, CDR2 FNYEAQ. CDR3 amino acids: CASSLEGTGHNEQFF. The CDR3 nucleotides read TGTGCCAGCAGCCTAGAGGGGACAGGACACAATGAGCAGTTCTTC.